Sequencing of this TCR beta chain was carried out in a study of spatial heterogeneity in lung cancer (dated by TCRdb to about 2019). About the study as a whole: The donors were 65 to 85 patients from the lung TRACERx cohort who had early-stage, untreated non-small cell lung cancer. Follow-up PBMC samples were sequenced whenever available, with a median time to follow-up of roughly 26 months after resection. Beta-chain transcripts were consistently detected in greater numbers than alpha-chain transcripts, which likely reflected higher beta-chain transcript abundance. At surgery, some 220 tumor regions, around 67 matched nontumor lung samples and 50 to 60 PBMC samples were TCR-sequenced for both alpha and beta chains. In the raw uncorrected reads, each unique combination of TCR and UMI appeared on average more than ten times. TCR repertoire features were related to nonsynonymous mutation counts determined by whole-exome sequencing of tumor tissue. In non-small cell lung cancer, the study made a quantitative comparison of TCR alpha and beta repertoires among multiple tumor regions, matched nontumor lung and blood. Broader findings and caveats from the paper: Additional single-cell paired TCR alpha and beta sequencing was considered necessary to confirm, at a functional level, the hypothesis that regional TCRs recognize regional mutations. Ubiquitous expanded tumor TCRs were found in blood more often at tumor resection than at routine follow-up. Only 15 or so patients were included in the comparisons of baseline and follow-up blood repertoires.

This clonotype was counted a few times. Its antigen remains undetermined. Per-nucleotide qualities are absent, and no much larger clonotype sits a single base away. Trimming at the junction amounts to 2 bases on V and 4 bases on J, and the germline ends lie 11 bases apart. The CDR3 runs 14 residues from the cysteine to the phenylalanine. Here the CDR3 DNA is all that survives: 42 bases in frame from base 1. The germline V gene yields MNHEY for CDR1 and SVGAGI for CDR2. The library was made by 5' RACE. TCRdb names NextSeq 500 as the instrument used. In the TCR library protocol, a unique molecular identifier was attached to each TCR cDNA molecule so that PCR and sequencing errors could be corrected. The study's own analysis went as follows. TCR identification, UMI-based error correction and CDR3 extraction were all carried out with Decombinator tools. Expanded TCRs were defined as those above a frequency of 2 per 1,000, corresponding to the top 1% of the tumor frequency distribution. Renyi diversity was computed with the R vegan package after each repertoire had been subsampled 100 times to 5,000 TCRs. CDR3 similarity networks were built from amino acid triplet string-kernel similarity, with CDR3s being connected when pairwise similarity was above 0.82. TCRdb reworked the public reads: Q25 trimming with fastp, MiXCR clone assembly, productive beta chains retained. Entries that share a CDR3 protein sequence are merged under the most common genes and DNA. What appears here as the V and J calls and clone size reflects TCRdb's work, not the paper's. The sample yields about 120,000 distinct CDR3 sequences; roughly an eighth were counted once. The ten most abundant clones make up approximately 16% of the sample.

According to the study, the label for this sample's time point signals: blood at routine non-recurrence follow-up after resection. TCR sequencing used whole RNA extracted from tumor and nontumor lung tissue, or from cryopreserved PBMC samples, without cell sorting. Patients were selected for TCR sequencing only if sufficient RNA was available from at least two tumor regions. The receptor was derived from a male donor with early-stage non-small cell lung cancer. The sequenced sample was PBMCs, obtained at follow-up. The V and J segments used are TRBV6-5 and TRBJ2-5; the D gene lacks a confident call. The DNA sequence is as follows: TGTGCCAGCAGTTACGGCCCCTCGGGAGAGACCCAGTACTTC. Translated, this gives CASSYGPSGETQYF.